Listed here are 21 T cell receptor beta chains from one sample, sequenced in a study of shared clonotypes between healthy human individuals. Sequenced by immunoSEQ multiplex PCR; TCRdb stores in-frame clones only, minus some. The sample includes about 680,000 clones, 92% of them seen just once. Terminally differentiated effector memory CD45RA+ cells were excluded by CCR7 positive selection of CD45RO-negative cells. The sequencing sample was made of naive CD8+ T cells sorted from blood. These receptor sequences come from a man aged 30 to 39 in good health.

V and J are TRBV7-8 and TRBJ2-7, with D uncertain. V lost 0 bases to trimming and J lost 2 bases, with 8 bases between them. This CDR3 is 14 amino acids long. Germline values: CDR1 SGHVS, CDR2 FQNEAQ. The DNA of the CDR3 is TGTGCCAGCAGCTTAGCTTCGGAAGCCTACGAGCAGTACTTC. Protein product: CASSLASEAYEQYF.

The chain recombines TRBV28 with TRBJ2-5; 9 bases agree with TRBD1. The CDR3 is 16 amino acids. Trimming at V came to 3 bases and at J to 3 bases, leaving 8 bases not matched to a gene. Germline CDR1 reads MDHEN; CDR2 reads SYDVKM. CDR3 nucleotide sequence: TGTGCCAGCAGTTTCCCTTGGGGGACAGGGAAAGAGACCCAGTACTTC. It encodes CASSFPWGTGKETQYF.

The chain joins TRBV4-1 to TRBJ2-5; no clear D. This CDR3 comprises 11 residues. Germline V gene lookup returns CDR1 MGHRA and CDR2 YSYEKL. Trimming left V 5 bases short and J 4 bases short, with 5 bases between. The DNA of the CDR3 is TGCGCCAGCAGCAGTAGAGAGACCCAGTACTTC. It encodes CASSSRETQYF.

The chain carries TRBV19 and TRBJ2-3; D possibly corresponds to TRBD2 (5 bases). This CDR3 is 15 amino acids long. Trimming shortened V by 3 bases and J by 2 bases, and 12 bases separated the two germline ends. Germline V gene lookup returns CDR1 LNHDA and CDR2 SQIVND (reference sequence). DNA of the CDR3: TGTGCCAGTAGTATTTTGGCGGGCTACACAGATACGCAGTATTTT. It specifies CASSILAGYTDTQYF.

The genes are TRBV6-1 and TRBJ2-7; possibly TRBD1 for D (7 bases). Between the trimmed V and J ends, which lost 2 bases and 2 bases, there was a span of 19 bases. The CDR3 length is 17 residues. Germline values: CDR1 MNHNS, CDR2 SASEGT. CDR3 amino acids: CASSERGPGLPPYEQYF. The CDR3 bases are TGTGCCAGCAGTGAAAGGGGGCCGGGACTCCCACCCTACGAGCAGTACTTC.

There are a few counts of this clone. The genes are TRBV10-3 and TRBJ2-7; the D gene is possibly TRBD2 (5 bases). V was trimmed by 11 bases and J by 0 bases, leaving 11 bases between them. CDR1 ENHRY and CDR2 SYGVKD come from the germline V gene. This CDR3 has 12 residues. The CDR3 DNA is TGTGCCGGATCGGACTTCTCCTACGAGCAGTACTTC. Its translation is CAGSDFSYEQYF.

In the case of this clone: Other nucleotide sequences in the sample specify the same CDR3. The CDR3 coding sequence is TGTGCCAGCAGCTTTTCCGGGAACTCCTACGAGCAGTACTTC. This gives the protein CASSFSGNSYEQYF. V usage is TRBV5-4 and J usage is TRBJ2-7; tentatively, D is TRBD2 (5 bases). Trimming shortened V by 2 bases and J by 0 bases, and 9 bases separated the two germline ends. Germline V gives CDR1 SGHNT, CDR2 YYREEE (reference sequence). This CDR3 contains 14 residues.

The V gene is TRBV6-5, the J gene TRBJ2-5; 9 nucleotides agree with TRBD2. Trimming at V came to 6 bases and at J to 5 bases, leaving 10 bases not matched to a gene. The CDR3 is made up of 15 amino acids. Germline assignment: CDR1 MNHEY and CDR2 SVGAGI. The CDR3 is CASSQISGSPETQYF. CDR3 in DNA: TGTGCCAGCAGCCAGATTAGCGGGAGTCCGGAGACCCAGTACTTC.

This sequence joins TRBV10-3 and TRBJ2-7; possibly TRBD1 for D (7 bases). Germline V CDR1 and CDR2: ENHRY, SYGVKD. The CDR3 length is 14 residues. Deletions cut 8 bases from V and 6 bases from J, with 20 bases between. This CDR3 is CAIWGGRGASEQYF. The DNA of the CDR3 is TGTGCCATCTGGGGTGGCAGGGGGGCCTCCGAGCAGTACTTC.

V is TRBV28 and J is TRBJ1-2, with TRBD1 as a possible D gene (6 bases). CDR3 size: 14 residues. Trimming left V 4 bases short and J 5 bases short, with 14 bases between. From germline, CDR1 is MDHEN and CDR2 SYDVKM. The CDR3 DNA follows: TGTGCCAGCAGTTCACTAAACAGGGCGTATGGCTACACCTTC. It codes for CASSSLNRAYGYTF.

The chain combines TRBV28 with TRBJ2-3; TRBD1 matches 7 bases. Germline CDR1 is MDHEN and CDR2 is SYDVKM. V was clipped by 8 bases and J by 2 bases; unmatched bases: 13. The CDR3 covers 16 residues. CDR3 loop: CASLSEGQRYTDTQYF. The CDR3 coding sequence is TGTGCCAGCCTTAGTGAGGGACAGAGGTACACAGATACGCAGTATTTT.

The V gene is TRBV7-9, the J gene TRBJ2-5, with D unresolved. Germline V lookup: CDR1 SEHNR, CDR2 FQNEAQ (reference sequence). CDR3 length: 17 residues. V lost 2 bases and J lost 1, with 17 bases in between. CDR3 in DNA: TGTGCCAGCAGCTTAATCTTTGGTTCGCCCGCCCAAGAGACCCAGTACTTC. This sequence encodes CASSLIFGSPAQETQYF.

The rearrangement links TRBV19 to TRBJ2-3; tentative D call: TRBD1 (6 bases). The V gene lost 6 bases and the J gene lost 4 bases, with 14 bases spanning the gap. The CDR3 is 14 residues long. Germline CDR1 and CDR2: LNHDA and SQIVND (reference sequence). The CDR3 bases are TGTGCCAGTAGCCCCTCAGGGGCATCAGATACGCAGTATTTT. It codes for CASSPSGASDTQYF.

The V call is TRBV6-5, the J call TRBJ2-3, with D unclear. The germline V gene has CDR1 MNHEY and CDR2 SVGAGI. The CDR3 has 15 residues. Trimming cost V 3 bases and J 0 bases, with 10 bases left between them. Here the CDR3 reads CASSYKFSSTDTQYF. The CDR3 DNA follows: TGTGCCAGCAGTTATAAGTTTTCTAGCACAGATACGCAGTATTTT.

This chain connects TRBV9 to TRBJ2-2, with TRBD1 as a possible D gene (5 bases). CDR3 length: 14 amino acids. The V gene's germline CDR1 is SGDLS and CDR2 YYNGEE. Trimming shortened V by 7 bases and J by 5 bases, and 15 bases separated the two germline ends. CDR3 in DNA: TGTGCCAGCCACGGGCGGCCAGGGACCGGGGAGCTGTTTTTT. This sequence encodes CASHGRPGTGELFF. The full variable domain, rest sourced from reference TRBV9 and TRBJ2-2, is DSGVTQTPKHLITATGQRVTLRCSPRSGDLSVYWYQQSLDQGLQFLIQYYNGEERAKGNILERFSAQQFPDLHSELNLSSLELGDSALYFCASHGRPGTGELFFGEGSRLTVL.

The gene calls are TRBV11-3 and TRBJ2-3; 13 bases align to TRBD2. Germline CDR1 and CDR2: SGHNT and YENEEA. The CDR3 runs 18 residues. The junction had 9 bases not matched to a gene; V was cut back by 5 bases and J by 1 base. In DNA, the CDR3 is TGTGCCAGCAGCCCCCGGACTAGCGGGAGCGTCGGCACAGATACGCAGTATTTT. Protein: CASSPRTSGSVGTDTQYF.

This clone has a single count. The chain couples TRBV18 to TRBJ2-5; D unresolved. Trimming removed 6 bases at V and 1 base at J, with 15 bases between. The CDR3 covers 15 residues. CDR1 KGHSH and CDR2 LQKENI come from the germline V gene. CDR3 nucleotide sequence: TGTGCCAGCTCCCGAAGAGAAGGCGGCCAAGAGACCCAGTACTTC. The encoded protein is CASSRREGGQETQYF.

This rearrangement joins TRBV11-1 to TRBJ2-1, with 9 bases lining up with TRBD1. J lost 4 bases, V lost 5 bases, and 6 bases had no gene match. The germline V gene has CDR1 SGHAT and CDR2 FQDESV (reference sequence). CDR3 length: 15 amino acids. This CDR3 reads CASSRRDRVYNEQFF. The DNA for the CDR3 is TGTGCCAGCAGCCGGCGGGACAGGGTTTACAATGAGCAGTTCTTC.

The count of this clone is one. The rearrangement links TRBV7-2 to TRBJ2-7; D is uncertain. The V gene's germline CDR1 is SGHTA and CDR2 FQGNSA. This CDR3 spans 15 amino acids. The V gene lost 2 bases and the J gene lost 2 bases, with 13 bases spanning the gap. CDR3 residues: CASSLLRLDTYEQYF. CDR3 bases: TGTGCCAGCAGCTTATTACGACTGGATACCTACGAGCAGTACTTC.

The V call is TRBV29-1, the J call TRBJ2-5; D possibly corresponds to TRBD2 (7 bases). The CDR3 consists of 17 residues. Germline V gene data show CDR1 as SQVTM and CDR2 as ANQGSEA. The ends were cut back, 0 bases at V and 2 bases at J, with 19 bases in the middle. In nucleotides, the CDR3 is TGCAGCGTTGAAGAGGCGTGGGGGGGGCCCTTACAAGAGACCCAGTACTTC. Protein product: CSVEEAWGGPLQETQYF.

On this clone: Other DNA sequences of this sample code for an identical CDR3. The chain links TRBV29-1 to TRBJ2-7; D is perhaps TRBD2 (5 bases). V was clipped by 6 bases and J by 3 bases, with 9 bases between them. The CDR3 is 11 residues long. From germline, CDR1 is SQVTM and CDR2 ANQGSEA. The CDR3 nucleotides are TGCAGCGTCGGTACTAGCTACGAGCAGTACTTC. It encodes CSVGTSYEQYF.